Listed here is a single T cell receptor beta chain. TCRdb redid the calling of the PCR reads with MiXCR, one entry per CDR3 protein. The profile covers about 12,000 distinct CDR3 sequences, with approximately 50% appearing a single time and 34% taken by the ten largest. Trimming left V 3 bases short and J 6 bases short, with 6 bases between. The germline V gene encodes CDR1 SGHVT and CDR2 SQSDAQ. CDR3 length: 12 residues. The source of the sample is a study of tumor-infiltrating lymphocytes in oesophageal squamous cell carcinoma. The chain combines TRBV7-4 with TRBJ1-5; perhaps TRBD1 as D (5 bases). Source material: esophageal tumor tissue. This receptor was obtained from a female donor with esophageal squamous cell carcinoma. CDR3 loop: CASSLGTQPQHF. The DNA of the CDR3 is TGTGCCAGCAGCTTGGGGACTCAGCCCCAGCATTTT.